Listed here are 16 T cell receptor beta chains from one sample, sequenced in a study of shared clonotypes between healthy human individuals. Some clones are missing from TCRdb's copy, which holds only in-frame ones; the method was immunoSEQ multiplex PCR. The sample lists some 2,000,000 clones, around 95% occurring once. Specimen: naive CD4+ T cells sorted from blood. Subset defined: CD45RA+ positively selected. The receptors were sampled from a man between 18 and 29 years old in good health.

The rearrangement links TRBV30 to TRBJ1-2; no clear D gene. This CDR3 is built from 11 residues. Deletions cut 7 bases from V and 8 bases from J, with 14 bases between. Germline V CDR1 and CDR2: GTSNPN, SVGIG (reference sequence). Here the CDR3 DNA reads TGTGCCTCCTCCAACCGTGCGGGCTACACCTTC. Translation gives CASSNRAGYTF.

The chain recombines TRBV30 with TRBJ2-2; possibly TRBD2 for D (6 bases). CDR3 size: 12 residues. V gave up 2 bases and J gave up 6 bases, with 7 bases separating them. Per the germline V gene, CDR1 is GTSNPN and CDR2 is SVGIG (reference sequence). The CDR3 loop reads CAWSWRAGELFF. As DNA, the CDR3 is TGTGCCTGGAGTTGGAGGGCCGGGGAGCTGTTTTTT.

This sequence joins TRBV2 and TRBJ2-7; D might be TRBD2 (5 bases). Per the germline V gene, CDR1 is SNHLY and CDR2 is FYNNEI. CDR3 length: 13 amino acids. With 6 bases removed from V and 1 base from J, the gap between germline ends came to 10 bases. The CDR3 is CASRRWESYEQYF. The CDR3, as DNA: TGTGCCAGCAGAAGATGGGAGTCCTACGAGCAGTACTTC. Together with reference TRBV2 and TRBJ2-7, the CDR3 gives the full variable domain: EPEVTQTPSHQVTQMGQEVILRCVPISNHLYFYWYRQILGQKVEFLVSFYNNEISEKSEIFDDQFSVERPDGSNFTLKIRSTKLEDSAMYFCASRRWESYEQYFGPGTRLTVT.

The chain recombines TRBV6-1 with TRBJ1-6, with 9 bases aligning to TRBD1. Germline-derived CDR1 and CDR2 are MNHNS and SASEGT. V shed 7 bases, J shed 8 bases, and the junction held 9 bases outside the gene matches. The CDR3 is made up of 15 amino acids. This CDR3 is CASTQMGQGDSPLHF. CDR3 nucleotide sequence: TGTGCCAGCACCCAAATGGGACAGGGAGATTCACCCCTCCACTTT.

The genes are TRBV5-1 and TRBJ2-3; 9 bases agree with TRBD2. Germline trimming cut 2 bases from V and 4 bases from J; bases unmatched to any gene: 5. From germline, CDR1 is SGHRS and CDR2 YFSETQ. The CDR3 runs 15 residues. CDR3 DNA: TGCGCCAGCAGCTTCCCAGCGGGAGGCCCAGATACGCAGTATTTT. Its translation: CASSFPAGGPDTQYF.

This clone was counted a single time. The rearrangement joins TRBV6-4 to TRBJ1-5; the match to TRBD1 covers 7 bases. CDR3 size: 17 residues. Unmatched junction bases numbered 8, after V lost 0 bases and J lost 3 bases. From germline, CDR1 is MRHNA and CDR2 SNTAGT. CDR3 coding DNA: TGTGCCAGCAGTGACTCGAATGGCAGGGGGGTCAATCAGCCCCAGCATTTT. It yields the protein CASSDSNGRGVNQPQHF.

V usage is TRBV6-1 and J usage is TRBJ1-2, with a weak D call TRBD1 (5 bases). CDR1 and CDR2 from the germline V gene are MNHNS and SASEGT. V was shortened by 6 bases and J by 3 bases, with 11 bases between the two germline ends. This CDR3 is 13 amino acids long. CDR3 coding DNA: TGTGCCAGCAGGGGACCAATGCACTATGGCTACACCTTC. Protein sequence: CASRGPMHYGYTF.

The chain joins TRBV5-6 to TRBJ1-1; D gene uncertain. CDR3 size: 14 residues. Germline lookup yields CDR1 SGHDT and CDR2 YYEEEE. V was cut by 4 bases and J by 2 bases, with 12 bases left in between. The CDR3 sequence is CASSLRGYNTEAFF. The CDR3 DNA reads TGTGCCAGCAGCCTCAGAGGATACAACACTGAAGCTTTCTTT.

This chain joins TRBV4-3 and TRBJ1-3, with D possibly matching TRBD1 (6 bases). This CDR3 is 15 amino acids long. Deletions cut 6 bases from V and 0 bases from J, with 12 bases between. Germline values: CDR1 LGHNA, CDR2 YSLEER. The CDR3 region has the DNA TGCGCCAGCAGTCAAACAGGGTACTCTGGAAACACCATATATTTT. This sequence encodes CASSQTGYSGNTIYF.

A single count supports this clone. The gene calls are TRBV18 and TRBJ1-5, with no clear D. The CDR3 spans 15 residues. CDR1 is KGHSH, CDR2 LQKENI, per germline. Trimming left V 1 base short and J 2 bases short, with 9 bases between. Here the CDR3 DNA reads TGTGCCAGCTCACCACAGGGAAAGGGCAATCAGCCCCAGCATTTT. Amino acids: CASSPQGKGNQPQHF.

V is TRBV19 and J is TRBJ2-7; 8 positions match TRBD1. The CDR3 totals 15 residues. CDR1 is LNHDA and CDR2 is SQIVND in the germline V gene (reference sequence). Unmatched junction bases numbered 6, after V lost 3 bases and J lost 2 bases. For the CDR3, the DNA is TGTGCCAGTAGTATCGGACAGGGCGGACCCTACGAGCAGTACTTC. Protein: CASSIGQGGPYEQYF.

J is TRBJ1-5 and V is TRBV6-1; 10 positions agree with TRBD1. Germline CDR1 MNHNS, CDR2 SASEGT. Trimming removed 4 bases from V and 5 bases from J; junction bases left unmatched: 14. The CDR3 runs to 18 residues. CDR3 DNA: TGTGCCAGCAGTGCTTCATACGACAGGGGGCAGTGGGATCAGCCCCAGCATTTT. It is translated as CASSASYDRGQWDQPQHF.

The chain uses TRBV2 and TRBJ2-1; 11 nucleotides match TRBD2. Trimming removed 7 bases from V and 4 bases from J; junction bases left unmatched: 6. Germline CDR1 is SNHLY and CDR2 is FYNNEI. This CDR3 spans 15 amino acids. CDR3 sequence: CASMVTSGSYNEQFF. DNA of the CDR3: TGTGCCAGCATGGTCACTAGCGGGAGTTACAATGAGCAGTTCTTC.

This sequence joins TRBV27 and TRBJ1-1, with D unclear. Trimming took off 7 bases at V and 1 base at J, with 13 bases between the two ends. The germline V gene encodes CDR1 MNHEY and CDR2 SMNVEV (reference sequence). CDR3 size: 14 residues. Here the CDR3 DNA reads TGTGCCAGCAATGTAAGGGAACGGAACACTGAAGCTTTCTTT. This translates into CASNVRERNTEAFF.

The rearrangement links TRBV2 to TRBJ2-3, with D perhaps given as TRBD1 or TRBD2 (5 bases each). This CDR3 spans 13 amino acids. Looked up from germline, CDR1 is SNHLY and CDR2 is FYNNEI. The germline V and J ends were trimmed by 7 bases and 4 bases, with 12 bases remaining between them. The CDR3 here is CASKWGTADTQYF. In nucleotides, the CDR3 is TGTGCCAGCAAATGGGGGACCGCAGATACGCAGTATTTT.

In regard to this clone: Other DNA sequences from this sample encode an identical CDR3 as well. The chain couples TRBV18 to TRBJ1-6; 8 nucleotides align to TRBD1. Looked up from germline, CDR1 is KGHSH and CDR2 is LQKENI. The CDR3 covers 16 residues. The V segment lost 1 base and the J segment 7 bases; nucleotides outside the gene matches: 6. The DNA of the CDR3 is TGTGCCAGCTCACCACTGGGGCAGGGGGCCAATTCACCCCTCCACTTT. This encodes CASSPLGQGANSPLHF.